This is a list of T cell receptor beta chains from one sample in a study of T cells in Graves' hyperthyroidism and ophthalmopathy. TCRdb re-called the multiplex PCR reads through MiXCR, storing one row per CDR3 protein. Counted here are a few hundred thousand distinct CDR3 sequences, about 16% occurring once; the ten biggest clones make up less than 35%. Material for sequencing was blood. Receptors were obtained from a woman younger than 45 with Graves' hyperthyroidism. Both conserved end residues are part of each CDR3. D genes are given only for firm matches. Some rows have no size entry. The others give once, few or many, or a class for an expanded clone.

>many|NA|TRBJ2-5|TRBV30
CAWSRAGQETQYF
TGTGCCTGGAGTAGGGCTGGCCAAGAGACCCAGTACTTC
>many|TRBD1|TRBJ1-1|TRBV24-1
CATDRGKSQAFF
TGTGCCACCGACAGGGGAAAGTCTCAGGCTTTCTTT
>many|NA|TRBJ1-2|TRBV11-2
CASSPLSGARGYGYTF
TGTGCCAGCAGCCCTTTGTCGGGGGCGCGAGGCTATGGCTACACCTTC
>NA|NA|TRBJ2-7|TRBV5-5
CASSTGLLAGYEQYF
TGTGCCAGCAGCACGGGTTTGCTCGCGGGATACGAGCAGTACTTC
>NA|NA|TRBJ2-7|TRBV6-2/TRBV6-3
CASSTRTGPPSYEQYF
TGTGCCAGCAGTACCCGCACGGGACCCCCGAGCTACGAGCAGTACTTC
>many|TRBD2|TRBJ2-3|TRBV7-3
CASSLTGVAGGLHRSTDTQYF
TGTGCCAGCAGCTTAACGGGAGTAGCGGGAGGCCTACACCGGAGCACAGATACGCAGTATTTT
>NA|NA|TRBJ2-5|TRBV25-1
CASSVGGSGGGRETQYF
TGTGCCAGCAGTGTGGGAGGCTCTGGAGGGGGGCGAGAGACCCAGTACTTC
>few|TRBD1|TRBJ1-1|TRBV15
CATSRDRSGGQNTEAFF
TGTGCCACCAGCAGAGATCGCTCAGGGGGCCAGAACACTGAAGCTTTCTTT
>NA|TRBD2|TRBJ2-3|TRBV5-1
CASSSGTSASPDTQYF
TGCGCCAGCAGCTCCGGGACTAGCGCTTCCCCAGATACGCAGTATTTT
>many|NA|TRBJ1-1|TRBV5-1
CASSFGQTKNTEAFF
TGCGCCAGCAGCTTCGGACAGACCAAGAACACTGAAGCTTTCTTT
>few|NA|TRBJ2-2|TRBV2
CASTGMAGELFF
TGTGCCAGCACCGGGATGGCCGGGGAGCTGTTTTTT
>few|TRBD2|TRBJ2-1|TRBV20-1
CSARGGAGDSYNEQFF
TGCAGTGCTAGAGGCGGGGCGGGAGACTCCTACAATGAGCAGTTCTTC
>many|NA|TRBJ2-5|TRBV11-1
CASSPATSSETQYF
TGTGCCAGCAGCCCCGCGACTAGTTCAGAGACCCAGTACTTC
>NA|NA|TRBJ1-2|TRBV10-3
CAISESAYGYTF
TGTGCCATCAGTGAGTCGGCCTATGGCTACACCTTC
>NA|TRBD2|TRBJ2-7|TRBV3-1
CASSQDGGRRYEQYF
TGTGCCAGCAGCCAAGACGGCGGGAGGAGGTACGAGCAGTACTTC
>few|NA|TRBJ2-7|TRBV28
CASSLRGLLLTYEQYF
TGTGCCAGCAGTTTAAGAGGACTCCTTCTGACCTACGAGCAGTACTTC
>NA|NA|TRBJ2-1|TRBV10-3
CAISEEGKNEQFF
TGTGCCATCAGTGAGGAGGGGAAGAATGAGCAGTTCTTC
>NA|NA|TRBJ1-3|TRBV20-1
CSAKGLADTIYF
TGCAGTGCTAAAGGACTTGCCGACACCATATATTTT
>many|NA|TRBJ1-1|TRBV7-3
CASSLSGRNTEAFF
TGTGCCAGCAGCTTATCGGGACGGAACACTGAAGCTTTCTTT
>few|NA|TRBJ2-1|TRBV7-9
CASSLAGDNEQFF
TGTGCCAGCAGCTTAGCTGGGGACAATGAGCAGTTCTTC
>few|TRBD2|TRBJ2-3|TRBV7-9
CASSLELAGGRTDTQYF
TGTGCCAGCAGCTTAGAATTGGCGGGAGGAAGAACAGATACGCAGTATTTT
>few|NA|TRBJ2-3|TRBV20-1
CSARGTSYTDTQYF
TGCAGTGCTAGAGGGACTTCTTACACAGATACGCAGTATTTT
>NA|TRBD1|TRBJ1-2|TRBV30
CAWSSRGEDGYTF
TGTGCCTGGAGCTCCAGGGGGGAGGACGGCTACACCTTC
>few|NA|TRBJ1-3|TRBV3-1
CASSQDDSSGNTIYF
TGTGCCAGCAGCCAAGACGACAGCTCTGGAAACACCATATATTTT
>NA|NA|TRBJ2-6|TRBV4-2
CASSRHQGDSGANVLTF
TGTGCCAGCAGCCGACATCAAGGAGACTCTGGGGCCAACGTCCTGACTTTC
>few|NA|TRBJ1-2|TRBV20-1
CSARRTEPYGYTF
TGCAGTGCTAGACGGACGGAGCCCTATGGCTACACCTTC
>NA|NA|TRBJ1-1|TRBV19
CASTLRIGAGTEAFF
TGTGCCAGTACCCTGCGTATTGGGGCGGGGACTGAAGCTTTCTTT
>many|TRBD1|TRBJ1-2|TRBV18
CASSPGTAYHYGYTF
TGTGCCAGCTCACCAGGGACAGCCTATCACTATGGCTACACCTTC
>NA|TRBD2|TRBJ2-1|TRBV6-1
CASRPTSGRLGDEQFF
TGTGCCAGCAGGCCTACTAGCGGGAGGCTGGGGGATGAGCAGTTCTTC
>NA|TRBD1|TRBJ2-5|TRBV2
CASSDRGLETQYF
TGTGCCAGCAGTGACAGGGGGCTGGAGACCCAGTACTTC
>many|TRBD1|TRBJ1-1|TRBV2
CASKDRAVGEAFF
TGTGCCAGCAAGGACAGGGCCGTAGGTGAAGCTTTCTTT
>many|TRBD1|TRBJ2-7|TRBV6-1
CASTDREHEQYF
TGTGCCAGCACGGACAGGGAGCACGAGCAGTACTTC
>few|NA|TRBJ2-3|TRBV29-1
CSVEVTIGTDTQYF
TGCAGCGTTGAAGTCACCATTGGCACAGATACGCAGTATTTT
>NA|TRBD1|TRBJ2-6|TRBV20-1
CSAREDRAGANVLTF
TGCAGTGCTAGAGAGGACAGGGCTGGGGCCAACGTCCTGACTTTC
>many|NA|TRBJ2-1|TRBV12-3/TRBV12-4
CASSFGDGVQFF
TGTGCCAGCAGTTTCGGGGACGGCGTGCAGTTCTTC
>many|TRBD2|TRBJ2-1|TRBV20-1
CSARVLLAGGPDEQFF
TGCAGTGCTAGGGTCCTGCTAGCGGGAGGGCCCGATGAGCAGTTCTTC
>many|NA|TRBJ2-3|TRBV3-1
CASSQDFERVTDTQYF
TGTGCCAGCAGCCAAGATTTTGAGCGGGTCACAGATACGCAGTATTTT
>NA|NA|TRBJ1-1|TRBV20-1
CSARVVEMNTEAFF
TGCAGTGCTAGAGTGGTGGAGATGAACACTGAAGCTTTCTTT
>many|NA|TRBJ1-2|TRBV12-3/TRBV12-4
CASSPDRATNYGYTF
TGTGCCAGCAGTCCGGACAGAGCGACAAACTATGGCTACACCTTC
>NA|TRBD2|TRBJ2-3|TRBV24-1
CATSDPPASGGKTDTQYF
TGTGCCACCAGTGACCCCCCGGCTAGCGGGGGAAAAACAGATACGCAGTATTTT
>few|TRBD2|TRBJ2-3|TRBV11-2
CASSPRLAGLSSTDAQYF
TGTGCCAGCAGCCCCAGACTAGCGGGGCTATCTAGCACAGATGCGCAGTATTTT
>NA|TRBD1|TRBJ2-7|TRBV3-1
CASSQADRESNEQYF
TGTGCCAGCAGCCAAGCGGACAGGGAAAGCAACGAGCAGTACTTC
>few|NA|TRBJ2-5|TRBV20-1
CSARRTLVYQETQYF
TGCAGTGCTAGGAGGACCCTTGTTTACCAAGAGACCCAGTACTTC
>NA|NA|TRBJ1-1|TRBV5-1
CASRRASEAFF
TGCGCCAGCAGACGGGCCTCTGAAGCTTTCTTT
>few|NA|TRBJ2-1|TRBV5-1
CASSLEVAPWDEQFF
TGCGCCAGCAGCTTGGAAGTCGCTCCCTGGGATGAGCAGTTCTTC
>NA|NA|TRBJ2-5|TRBV19
CASSILGGKETQYF
TGTGCCAGTAGTATATTGGGGGGCAAAGAGACCCAGTACTTC
>NA|TRBD1|TRBJ2-7|TRBV28
CASRRQGASYEQYF
TGTGCCAGCAGGAGACAGGGGGCCTCCTACGAGCAGTACTTC
>many|NA|TRBJ1-4|TRBV18
CASSPSRNEKLFF
TGTGCCAGCTCACCATCGCGGAATGAAAAACTGTTTTTT
>many|NA|TRBJ1-5|TRBV14
CASSRNRNQPQHF
TGTGCCAGCAGCCGTAACAGAAATCAGCCCCAGCATTTT
>many|NA|TRBJ2-1|TRBV10-3
CAISESRGLSGQYNEQFF
TGTGCCATCAGTGAGTCCAGGGGGCTTAGCGGGCAATACAATGAGCAGTTCTTC
>many|TRBD2|TRBJ2-5|TRBV28
CASSSAGLATETQYF
TGTGCCAGCAGTTCCGCGGGACTAGCGACAGAGACCCAGTACTTC
>NA|NA|TRBJ1-6|TRBV6-5
CASSYKAPDRDNSPLHF
TGTGCCAGCAGTTACAAAGCTCCGGACCGTGATAATTCACCCCTCCACTTT
>NA|NA|TRBJ1-1|TRBV19
CASSMIGGNTEAFF
TGTGCCAGTAGTATGATAGGGGGGAACACTGAAGCTTTCTTT
>NA|NA|TRBJ2-3|TRBV5-1
CASSLLGGRPTDTQYF
TGCGCCAGCAGCTTGCTCGGGGGACGCCCCACAGATACGCAGTATTTT
>many|NA|TRBJ1-5|TRBV20-1
CSASRRSNQPQHF
TGCAGTGCTAGTCGGAGGAGCAATCAGCCCCAGCATTTT
>few|TRBD2|TRBJ2-1|TRBV7-9
CASSLAASGTNEQFF
TGTGCCAGCAGCCTAGCGGCTAGCGGGACGAATGAGCAGTTCTTC
>NA|NA|TRBJ2-1|TRBV6-1
CASSEVAGSYNEQFF
TGTGCCAGCAGTGAAGTGGCGGGCTCCTACAATGAGCAGTTCTTC
>many|NA|TRBJ2-3|TRBV20-1
CSAVRMGATDTQYF
TGCAGTGCTGTTAGGATGGGCGCCACAGATACGCAGTATTTT
>NA|TRBD1|TRBJ1-6|TRBV15
CATSTRQGHNSPLHF
TGTGCCACCAGCACGAGACAGGGACATAATTCACCCCTCCACTTT
>NA|TRBD2|TRBJ2-3|TRBV29-1
CSVGLAVTDTQYF
TGCAGCGTTGGCCTAGCGGTGACAGATACGCAGTATTTT